The clone carrying this T cell receptor beta chain was seen a handful of times. This entry is derived from a study of human T cells and chemical hapten exposure. In the study overall: Doses of diphenylcyclopropenone went to the patients' scalps weekly throughout the approximately 25-week study.

Noted time point: pre-sensitization, week 0. The sample's treatment: therapeutic diphenylcyclopropenone sensitization with weekly scalp DPC. The CDR3 is 14 amino acids. The germline CDR1 and CDR2 sequences are SEHNR and FQNEAQ (reference sequence). The V end lost 1 base, the J end lost 5 bases, and 11 bases lay between the germline ends. Unique molecular identifiers were linked by the library to individual cDNA molecules. TCRdb passed the RACE reads through MiXCR, listing each CDR3 protein once. The profile shows roughly 380,000 distinct CDR3 sequences, 4.5% to 5.5% of them singletons. The receptor was isolated from a woman between 50 and 59 years old with alopecia areata. Some clones in this sample may be carry-over from other donors' samples. The chain is built from TRBV7-9 and TRBJ1-2, with D possibly matching TRBD1 (5 bases). Sample: whole blood, taken in connection with sensitization to the hapten diphenylcyclopropenone (DPC). CDR3 bases: TGTGCCAGCAGCTTAGTCGGACAACCGTATGGCTACACCTTC. It encodes CASSLVGQPYGYTF.